These 16 T cell receptor beta chains originate from one sample sequenced in a study of shared clonotypes between healthy human individuals. Sequencing was performed with immunoSEQ multiplex PCR; in TCRdb, only in-frame clones are kept and a portion is missing. Here the sample spans some 1,100,000 clones, about 84% being singletons. The sample taken for sequencing was memory CD4+ T cells from PBMCs. The subset is: CD45RA-negative fraction. All receptors come from a man between 18 and 29 years old in good health. Some clones in this sample may be carry-over from other donors' samples.

The chain joins TRBV28 to TRBJ2-7; 7 nucleotides line up with TRBD2. J gave up 1 base and V 5 bases, and 17 bases lay outside the gene matches. The germline CDR1 and CDR2 sequences are MDHEN and SYDVKM. The CDR3 length is 18 residues. CDR3 coding DNA: TGTGCCAGCAGTCTTCCTCTGGCGGGAGTAACGGGATCCTACGAGCAGTACTTC. Encoded protein: CASSLPLAGVTGSYEQYF.

The V call is TRBV28, the J call TRBJ1-2, with 7 nucleotides matching TRBD1. The CDR3 has 12 residues. Germline V lookup: CDR1 MDHEN, CDR2 SYDVKM. With V trimmed by 8 bases and J by 7 bases, 7 bases remained unmatched. The CDR3: CASAYQGVGYTF. Here the CDR3 DNA reads TGTGCCAGCGCTTACCAGGGGGTTGGCTACACCTTC.

This chain links TRBV7-3 with TRBJ1-2; unclear D gene. V shed 5 bases and J shed 7 bases, with 11 bases lying between them. The CDR3 has 12 amino acids. Germline values: CDR1 SGHTA, CDR2 FQGTGA. The CDR3 DNA follows: TGTGCCAGCAGCGAACTCTCGGTTGGCTACACCTTC. Protein product: CASSELSVGYTF.

This CDR3 is CASSPPEGFGELFF. CDR3 in DNA: TGTGCCAGCTCACCACCTGAGGGTTTCGGGGAGCTGTTTTTT. The V and J genes are TRBV18 and TRBJ2-2; maybe TRBD2 (5 bases). This CDR3 has 14 residues. V was clipped by 0 bases and J by 7 bases, with 9 bases between them. The germline V gene encodes CDR1 KGHSH and CDR2 LQKENI.

V gene TRBV11-2 combines with J gene TRBJ2-7; 8 nucleotides align to TRBD1. The CDR3 runs to 15 residues. With V trimmed by 2 bases and J by 5 bases, 8 bases remained unmatched. Germline V gene lookup returns CDR1 SGHAT and CDR2 FQNNGV. DNA of the CDR3: TGTGCCAGCAGCTTACGTGCAGGGGGCAGGGACGAGCAGTACTTC. It is translated as CASSLRAGGRDEQYF.

The chain has TRBV6-1 and TRBJ2-5; unclear D gene. V shed 2 bases and J shed 5 bases, with 12 bases lying between them. The CDR3 consists of 14 residues. Per germline, CDR1 MNHNS and CDR2 SASEGT. CDR3 sequence: CASSEFQFLETQYF. DNA for the CDR3: TGTGCCAGCAGTGAATTTCAGTTTTTGGAGACCCAGTACTTC.

This rearrangement joins TRBV9 to TRBJ1-3; 9 positions match TRBD1. The germline V gene encodes CDR1 SGDLS and CDR2 YYNGEE. J gave up 0 bases and V 7 bases, and 2 bases lay outside the gene matches. The CDR3 is 14 residues long. Here the CDR3 reads CASGQGISGNTIYF. In DNA, the CDR3 is TGTGCCAGCGGACAGGGGATCTCTGGAAACACCATATATTTT.

This chain links TRBV7-3 with TRBJ2-3; D gene uncertain. Germline assignment: CDR1 SGHTA and CDR2 FQGTGA. The CDR3 sequence is 13 residues long. The V gene lost 4 bases and the J gene lost 2 bases, with 7 bases spanning the gap. The CDR3 region is CASSSRPTDTQYF. CDR3 sequence (DNA): TGTGCCAGCAGCTCCCGTCCCACAGATACGCAGTATTTT.

This chain uses TRBV6-1 with TRBJ2-2, with 10 positions matching TRBD2. Trimming cost V 4 bases and J 5 bases; bases outside gene matches: 4. Germline V gene data show CDR1 as MNHNS and CDR2 as SASEGT. CDR3 length equals 15 residues. The CDR3 sequence: CASSVLAGRTGELFF. Written as DNA, the CDR3 is TGTGCCAGCAGTGTACTAGCGGGAAGAACCGGGGAGCTGTTTTTT.

The genes are TRBV19 and TRBJ2-5; 8 positions match TRBD1. The CDR3 sequence is 15 residues long. V gave up 2 bases and J gave up 5 bases; unmatched junction bases: 7. Germline values: CDR1 LNHDA, CDR2 SQIVND (reference sequence). CDR3 loop: CASSIRSGGRETQYF. CDR3 DNA: TGTGCCAGTAGTATACGATCAGGGGGCCGGGAGACCCAGTACTTC.

The gene calls are TRBV5-4 and TRBJ2-7, with 8 bases aligning to TRBD2. Losses at the gene ends were 0 bases for V and 4 bases for J; bases not matched to a gene: 9. The CDR3 runs to 16 residues. Germline lookup yields CDR1 SGHNT and CDR2 YYREEE (reference sequence). Written as DNA, the CDR3 is TGTGCCAGCAGCTTGGGGCGACTAAGCGGGAGATACGAGCAGTACTTC. Protein product: CASSLGRLSGRYEQYF.

V is TRBV29-1 and J is TRBJ1-4; no clear D. V was clipped by 5 bases and J by 10 bases, with 17 bases between them. Germline CDR1 is SQVTM and CDR2 is ANQGSEA. The CDR3 is 13 amino acids. CDR3 bases: TGCAGCGTTCAGAAAACACGGGGAGGAAAACTGTTTTTT. It specifies CSVQKTRGGKLFF.

The chain employs TRBV14 and TRBJ2-7; 9 bases are a match to TRBD2. In germline, CDR1 is SGHDN, CDR2 FVKESK. The V segment lost 0 bases and the J segment 0 bases; nucleotides outside the gene matches: 3. The CDR3 spans 16 residues. Here the CDR3 reads CASSQDGTSRSYEQYF. The CDR3, as DNA: TGTGCCAGCAGCCAAGACGGGACTAGCCGCTCCTACGAGCAGTACTTC.

The V and J genes are TRBV4-2 and TRBJ2-3, with 7 positions matching TRBD2. The CDR3 is made up of 15 amino acids. CDR1 is LGHNA, CDR2 YNFKEQ, per germline. J gave up 5 bases and V 0 bases, and 5 bases lay outside the gene matches. The CDR3 region is CASSQDGGTGDTQYF. DNA for the CDR3: TGTGCCAGCAGCCAAGACGGGGGGACTGGAGATACGCAGTATTTT.

The V gene is TRBV5-1, the J gene TRBJ2-1; 7 bases match TRBD2. Germline CDR1 reads SGHRS; CDR2 reads YFSETQ. The J segment lost 3 bases and the V segment lost 3 bases, leaving 6 bases of the junction unmatched. The CDR3 totals 15 residues. CDR3 nucleotide sequence: TGCGCCAGCAGCTCGTTCGCTAGCGGCTACAATGAGCAGTTCTTC. It encodes CASSSFASGYNEQFF.

Regarding this clone: Other DNA sequences in the same sample also yield this CDR3. The chain uses TRBV6-5 and TRBJ1-2; D not resolved. Trimming removed 2 bases at V and 5 bases at J, with 9 bases between. Looked up from germline, CDR1 is MNHEY and CDR2 is SVGAGI. This CDR3 has 13 residues. CDR3 sequence reads: CASSYRAAYGYTF. CDR3 sequence (DNA): TGTGCCAGCAGTTACCGGGCCGCTTATGGCTACACCTTC.